Shown below are 27 T cell receptor beta chains from a single sample sequenced in a study of blood T cell repertoires in COVID-19. Libraries were prepared by immunoSEQ multiplex PCR; TCRdb keeps only in-frame clonotypes and omits some of them. The sample lists about 180,000 clones; approximately 87% were seen once. The sample consisted of peripheral blood. These receptor sequences come from a woman in her seventies with COVID-19, enrolled during active disease.

The chain employs TRBV5-1 and TRBJ2-1, with TRBD2 matching over 14 bases. The CDR3 length is 15 residues. V gave up 7 bases and J gave up 4 bases; unmatched junction bases: 4. Looked up from germline, CDR1 is SGHRS and CDR2 is YFSETQ. The CDR3 nucleotides are TGCGCCAGCGGACTAGCGGGAGGCGCTTACAATGAGCAGTTCTTC. Its translation: CASGLAGGAYNEQFF. The full variable domain, its missing parts supplied by reference TRBV5-1 and TRBJ2-1, is KAGVTQTPRYLIKTRGQQVTLSCSPISGHRSVSWYQQTPGQGLQFLFEYFSETQRNKGNFPGRFSGRQFSNSRSEMNVSTLELGDSALYLCASGLAGGAYNEQFFGPGTRLTVL.

The J gene is TRBJ2-6, the V gene TRBV5-8; tentatively, D is TRBD2 (5 bases). Germline V lookup: CDR1 SGHTS, CDR2 YDEGEE. V dropped 4 bases and J dropped 0 bases, with 17 bases sitting between them. The CDR3 is 18 residues long. CDR3 sequence: CASSRGIAPNSGANVLTF. In DNA, the CDR3 is TGTGCCAGCAGCAGAGGGATCGCCCCCAACTCTGGGGCCAACGTCCTGACTTTC.

V usage is TRBV4-1 and J usage is TRBJ2-7, with D perhaps matching TRBD2 (6 bases). Germline loops: CDR1 MGHRA, CDR2 YSYEKL. CDR3 length: 15 residues. Deletions cut 3 bases from V and 4 bases from J, with 16 bases between. The DNA for the CDR3 is TGCGCCAGCAGCCAGACCCCGGGACTGTCGTACGAGCAGTACTTC. Protein: CASSQTPGLSYEQYF.

The chain links TRBV28 to TRBJ2-1, with 8 bases lining up with TRBD1. This CDR3 is 15 amino acids long. Trimming removed 7 bases from V and 4 bases from J; junction bases left unmatched: 9. The germline V gene has CDR1 MDHEN and CDR2 SYDVKM. This chain's CDR3 is CASIKWTGPYNEQFF. The CDR3 coding sequence is TGTGCCAGCATTAAGTGGACAGGGCCTTACAATGAGCAGTTCTTC.

The genes are TRBV6-5 and TRBJ2-7; TRBD1 might be the D (5 bases). The germline V and J ends were trimmed by 0 bases and 4 bases, with 13 bases remaining between them. The CDR3 spans 15 residues. The germline V gene has CDR1 MNHEY and CDR2 SVGAGI. Here the CDR3 DNA reads TGTGCCAGCAGTTACTCGAGCAGGGCCCCTTACGAGCAGTACTTC. As protein: CASSYSSRAPYEQYF.

The V and J genes are TRBV23-1 and TRBJ2-1; 9 bases line up with TRBD2. TRBV23-1 has ORF status, its function being uncertain. Germline trimming cut 1 base from V and 6 bases from J; bases unmatched to any gene: 7. This CDR3 spans 16 amino acids. DNA of the CDR3: TGCGCCAGCAGTCAATGGTGCGGGAGGGCCTTCAATGAGCAGTTCTTC. This sequence encodes CASSQWCGRAFNEQFF.

The chain combines TRBV7-9 with TRBJ2-1; 7 bases are a match to TRBD2. V gave up 3 bases and J gave up 11 bases; unmatched junction bases: 16. In germline, CDR1 is SEHNR, CDR2 FQNEAQ (reference sequence). CDR3 length: 16 amino acids. The CDR3 loop reads CASSLTGLQRGRKQFF. In nucleotides, the CDR3 is TGTGCCAGCAGCTTGACGGGACTACAAAGGGGACGAAAGCAGTTCTTC.

V usage is TRBV27 and J usage is TRBJ1-5, with a weak D call TRBD1 (6 bases). Trimming took 2 bases from V and 0 from J, leaving 17 bases between them. Germline-derived CDR1 and CDR2 are MNHEY and SMNVEV (reference sequence). The CDR3 totals 18 residues. The DNA for the CDR3 is TGTGCCAGCAGTTTAAGGGGGGGCAGTAGGAATAGCAATCAGCCCCAGCATTTT. Amino acid sequence: CASSLRGGSRNSNQPQHF.

This chain joins TRBV12-5 and TRBJ1-5, with a tentative D call TRBD1 (6 bases). Looked up from germline, CDR1 is LGHNT and CDR2 is FRNRAP. Trimming pared 1 base from V and 9 bases from J, leaving 16 bases between. The CDR3 runs 15 residues. CDR3 loop: CASGLGGQLRGPQHF. The DNA of the CDR3 is TGTGCTAGTGGTTTGGGGGGGCAGCTCCGTGGGCCCCAGCATTTT.

The chain couples TRBV28 to TRBJ1-1; TRBD1 is a possible D gene (6 bases). V gave up 8 bases and J gave up 1 base, with 20 bases separating them. This CDR3 has 16 amino acids. The V gene's germline CDR1 is MDHEN and CDR2 SYDVKM. In nucleotides, the CDR3 is TGTGCCAGCTCACCGCAAGCGGGGGCCCCGAACACTGAAGCTTTCTTT. Protein product: CASSPQAGAPNTEAFF.

The chain employs TRBV7-9 and TRBJ1-2; D is undetermined. Germline CDR1 SEHNR, CDR2 FQNEAQ (reference sequence). V gave up 0 bases and J gave up 3 bases, with 2 bases separating them. This CDR3 is 12 amino acids long. CDR3 DNA sequence: TGTGCCAGCAGCTTAGCCGACTATGGCTACACCTTC. Translated, it gives CASSLADYGYTF.

The rearrangement uses TRBV20-1 and TRBJ2-6; 7 bases match TRBD2. The CDR3 is 16 amino acids. V lost 3 bases, J lost 0 bases, and 5 bases stayed unmatched. The germline V gene encodes CDR1 DFQATT and CDR2 SNEGSKA (reference sequence). CDR3 amino acids: CSASFGGNSGANVLTF. The CDR3 DNA is TGCAGTGCTAGTTTCGGGGGGAACTCTGGGGCCAACGTCCTGACTTTC.

This chain connects TRBV10-1 to TRBJ2-3; 8 nucleotides match TRBD1. Germline V lookup: CDR1 WNHNN, CDR2 SYGVQD (reference sequence). This CDR3 has 15 residues. Trimming at V came to 3 bases and at J to 2 bases, leaving 4 bases not matched to a gene. CDR3 sequence reads: CASSEGRGPTDTQYF. The CDR3 DNA reads as TGCGCCAGCAGTGAAGGCAGGGGGCCCACAGATACGCAGTATTTT.

The CDR3 nucleotides are TGTGCCACCCGTGGGGACATAATCTCCTACGAGCAGTACTTC. Amino acid sequence: CATRGDIISYEQYF. The chain links TRBV24-1 to TRBJ2-7, with D maybe TRBD1 (6 bases). CDR3 size: 14 residues. Germline CDR1 reads KGHDR; CDR2 reads SFDVKD. The V gene lost 9 bases and the J gene lost 0 bases, with 14 bases spanning the gap.

The CDR3 region has the DNA TGTGCCAGCTCAAGAACAGAGAACAATGAGCAGTTCTTC. It codes for CASSRTENNEQFF. This chain uses TRBV18 with TRBJ2-1; no reliable D call. In germline, CDR1 is KGHSH, CDR2 LQKENI. V gave up 5 bases and J gave up 5 bases, with 10 bases separating them. CDR3 length equals 13 residues.

The chain uses TRBV5-5 and TRBJ2-7; D gene ambiguous. Per the germline V gene, CDR1 is SGHKS and CDR2 is YYEKEE (reference sequence). V was clipped by 0 bases and J by 4 bases, with 2 bases between them. The CDR3 has 11 residues. This chain's CDR3 is CASSLAYEQYF. In DNA form, the CDR3 reads TGTGCCAGCAGCTTGGCGTACGAGCAGTACTTC.

This clone has more than one count but fewer than ten. V gene TRBV28 combines with J gene TRBJ2-1, with TRBD2 as a possible D gene (7 bases). Trimming cost V 5 bases and J 3 bases, with 14 bases left between them. The CDR3 loop spans 15 amino acids. The germline CDR1 and CDR2 sequences are MDHEN and SYDVKM. The CDR3 DNA is TGTGCCAGCAGTCCGGGAGGAGGGGGCTACAATGAGCAGTTCTTC. Its protein is CASSPGGGGYNEQFF.

CDR3 in DNA: TGTGCCTGGAGTAGGACAGGGAATTTTAACGAGCAGTACTTC. It codes for CAWSRTGNFNEQYF. This chain joins TRBV30 and TRBJ2-7; the match to TRBD1 covers 8 bases. The germline V gene has CDR1 GTSNPN and CDR2 SVGIG (reference sequence). J gave up 5 bases and V 2 bases, and 8 bases lay outside the gene matches. This CDR3 comprises 14 residues.

This clone was counted a single time. The V call is TRBV9, the J call TRBJ1-3; D unclear. The CDR3 is 15 residues long. Germline CDR1 is SGDLS and CDR2 is YYNGEE. Trimming removed 3 bases from V and 0 bases from J, with 10 bases in between. The CDR3, as DNA: TGTGCCAGCAGCGCTGCCCCGGGCTCTGGAAACACCATATATTTT. Translating gives CASSAAPGSGNTIYF.

V is TRBV6-5 and J is TRBJ1-5; a possible D gene is TRBD1 (5 bases). CDR3 length: 15 amino acids. V lost 6 bases to trimming and J lost 2 bases, with 14 bases between them. Germline V gene lookup returns CDR1 MNHEY and CDR2 SVGAGI. The CDR3 sequence is CASRSSGGGNQPQHF. In DNA form, the CDR3 reads TGTGCCAGCAGATCCTCGGGGGGAGGCAATCAGCCCCAGCATTTT.

The chain carries TRBV28 and TRBJ1-3; 10 nucleotides line up with TRBD1. This CDR3 comprises 14 residues. V dropped 6 bases and J dropped 8; count of bases not matched to a gene: 7. Germline CDR1 MDHEN, CDR2 SYDVKM. The DNA for the CDR3 is TGTGCCAGCAGCCAGAGACAGGGGGCATACACCATATATTTT. Protein: CASSQRQGAYTIYF.

This clone showed up just a few times. This chain joins TRBV4-2 and TRBJ2-7; D ambiguous. The CDR3 contains 14 residues. CDR1 LGHNA and CDR2 YNFKEQ come from the germline V gene. V dropped 0 bases and J dropped 4 bases, with 10 bases sitting between them. CDR3 bases: TGTGCCAGCAGCCAAGATCGGCTAGTTTACGAGCAGTACTTC. This encodes CASSQDRLVYEQYF.

The CDR3 DNA reads TGTGCCAGCAGCTTTGGTGGACAGCGCTGTGGGGCCAACGTCCTGACTTTC. As protein: CASSFGGQRCGANVLTF. The rearrangement uses TRBV12-1 and TRBJ2-6; the DNA was not used to check the table's D call, TRBD1. TRBV12-1 is noted as a pseudogene. The CDR3 contains 17 residues.

V usage is TRBV28 and J usage is TRBJ2-5, with TRBD2 matching over 10 bases. The CDR3 runs 18 residues. J lost 0 bases, V lost 2 bases, and 9 bases had no gene match. The germline V gene has CDR1 MDHEN and CDR2 SYDVKM. The CDR3 sequence is CASSLITSGVWYQETQYF. Here the CDR3 DNA reads TGTGCCAGCAGTTTAATAACTAGCGGGGTCTGGTACCAAGAGACCCAGTACTTC.

The V and J genes are TRBV6-2 or TRBV6-3 and TRBJ2-3; 7 nucleotides align to TRBD2. This CDR3 spans 18 amino acids. Germline V gene data show CDR1 as MNHEY and CDR2 as SVGEGT. After removal of 0 bases from V and 0 bases from J, the junction contained 9 bases not matched to a gene. The DNA of the CDR3 is TGTGCCAGCAGTTACTCACCGACTCTAGCGGAGAGCACAGATACGCAGTATTTT. Protein product: CASSYSPTLAESTDTQYF.

The J gene is TRBJ1-5, the V gene TRBV24-1; TRBD1 agrees at 9 bases. Germline V gene sequence: CDR1 KGHDR, CDR2 SFDVKD. This CDR3 region has 21 residues. V lost 1 base to trimming and J lost 4 bases; unmatched junction nucleotides: 19. The CDR3 is CATSDFQLGQGIYSGNQPQHF. The DNA for the CDR3 is TGTGCCACCAGTGATTTCCAGTTGGGACAGGGCATTTATAGTGGGAATCAGCCCCAGCATTTT.

J is TRBJ2-7 and V is TRBV27, with TRBD2 matching 9 bases. V was pared by 5 bases and J by 0 bases, with 14 bases of the junction left unmatched. Germline CDR1 reads MNHEY; CDR2 reads SMNVEV (reference sequence). The length of the CDR3 is 18 residues. CDR3 bases: TGTGCCAGCAGTCTTCGGGTAGCGGGAGCTTCCAGCTCCTACGAGCAGTACTTC. This gives the protein CASSLRVAGASSSYEQYF.